One and the same sample provided the 31 T cell receptor beta chains below, sequenced in a study of a mutant IDH1 vaccine in newly diagnosed glioma. The assay was immunoSEQ multiplex PCR, and TCRdb's table has in-frame clones only and misses some. The sample carries fewer than 70,000 clones, less than 85% recorded once. Stated time point: week 11, during vaccination. Every single dose of the vaccine, 300 ug of mutant IDH1 20-mer peptide, came with topical imiquimod. For these receptors, no antigen is known. This specimen consisted of PBMCs, obtained from a glioma patient whose treatment included an IDH1 peptide vaccine. These receptors were obtained from a man aged 30 to 39 with glioma.

The chain joins TRBV11-2 to TRBJ2-2, with D possibly being TRBD1 (6 bases). The CDR3 has 16 residues. Trimming left V 5 bases short and J 9 bases short, with 22 bases between. CDR1 SGHAT and CDR2 FQNNGV come from the germline V gene. CDR3 sequence: CASSHPTNRVRRELFF. The CDR3 DNA reads TGTGCCAGCAGCCATCCTACCAACAGGGTTCGCCGGGAGCTGTTTTTT.

The chain has TRBV7-2 and TRBJ2-1; possibly TRBD2 for D (6 bases). Germline V gives CDR1 SGHTA, CDR2 FQGNSA. The CDR3 loop spans 14 amino acids. The V end lost 5 bases, the J end lost 6 bases, and 14 bases lay between the germline ends. The CDR3 region has the DNA TGTGCCAGCAGCCCATCCGGGGGACCCAATGAGCAGTTCTTC. Encoded protein: CASSPSGGPNEQFF.

This clone was counted once. The chain is built from TRBV30 and TRBJ2-1; 10 nucleotides agree with TRBD2. V dropped 3 bases and J dropped 4; count of bases not matched to a gene: 3. Per the germline V gene, CDR1 is GTSNPN and CDR2 is SVGIG (reference sequence). The CDR3 has 14 amino acids. In DNA, the CDR3 is TGTGCCTGGAGAGAGACTAGCGGGTACAATGAGCAGTTCTTC. Amino acid sequence: CAWRETSGYNEQFF.

This clone occurred once. The chain uses TRBV9 and TRBJ2-7; 10 bases line up with TRBD2. Losses at the gene ends were 3 bases for V and 3 bases for J; bases not matched to a gene: 9. Looked up from germline, CDR1 is SGDLS and CDR2 is YYNGEE. This CDR3 contains 16 residues. The CDR3 sequence: CASSAQIAGGYYEQYF. The CDR3 region has the DNA TGTGCCAGCAGCGCCCAGATAGCGGGAGGATACTACGAGCAGTACTTC.

The table lists this clone with a few counts. The chain is built from TRBV5-1 and TRBJ2-1, with D unclear. The CDR3 spans 13 residues. Trimming removed 0 bases from V and 5 bases from J, with 6 bases in between. CDR1 SGHRS and CDR2 YFSETQ come from the germline V gene. CDR3 nucleotides: TGCGCCAGCAGCTTGGCCTTAGACAATGAGCAGTTCTTC. Protein sequence: CASSLALDNEQFF.

This clone was detected once. The chain combines TRBV7-9 with TRBJ2-1; D ambiguous. There are 13 residues in the CDR3. V was cut by 2 bases and J by 9 bases, with 11 bases left in between. The germline V gene encodes CDR1 SEHNR and CDR2 FQNEAQ (reference sequence). This chain's CDR3 is CASSLSPRFEQFF. The CDR3 region has the DNA TGTGCCAGCAGCTTATCCCCACGGTTTGAGCAGTTCTTC.

V usage is TRBV10-3 and J usage is TRBJ1-2; D is perhaps TRBD1 (6 bases). This CDR3 is built from 13 residues. V was clipped by 6 bases and J by 2 bases, with 10 bases between them. CDR1 is ENHRY and CDR2 is SYGVKD in the germline V gene. The CDR3 is CAIRDSLNYGYTF. CDR3 nucleotide sequence: TGTGCCATCAGGGACAGCTTAAACTATGGCTACACCTTC.

V gene TRBV5-4 combines with J gene TRBJ1-1; perhaps TRBD1 as D (6 bases). The CDR3 has 11 residues. V shed 3 bases and J shed 7 bases, with 7 bases lying between them. CDR1 and CDR2 from the germline V gene are SGHNT and YYREEE (reference sequence). The CDR3 nucleotides read TGTGCCAGCAGCTCGGACAGTGAAGCTTTCTTT. Encoded protein: CASSSDSEAFF.

The J gene is TRBJ2-7, the V gene TRBV7-2; no clear D gene. Germline lookup yields CDR1 SGHTA and CDR2 FQGNSA. There are 13 residues in the CDR3. V was cut by 5 bases and J by 6 bases, with 14 bases left in between. The CDR3 nucleotides are TGTGCCAGCAGCCGAAACGGATTCGGCGAGCAGTACTTC. Encoded protein: CASSRNGFGEQYF.

This clone was counted a few times. The rearrangement joins TRBV4-2 to TRBJ1-1, with D maybe TRBD1 (5 bases). Per germline, CDR1 LGHNA and CDR2 YNFKEQ. V shed 1 base and J shed 7 bases, with 10 bases lying between them. This CDR3 comprises 13 residues. The CDR3 reads CASSQVTGGEAFF. DNA of the CDR3: TGTGCCAGCAGCCAAGTTACGGGGGGTGAAGCTTTCTTT.

The chain uses TRBV6-1 and TRBJ2-5; D might be TRBD1 (6 bases). The ends were cut back, 8 bases at V and 3 bases at J, with 13 bases in the middle. Germline lookup yields CDR1 MNHNS and CDR2 SASEGT. This CDR3 region has 13 residues. CDR3 DNA: TGTGCCAGCGTCAGGGGTTCGGAAGAGACCCAGTACTTC. Translating gives CASVRGSEETQYF.

The chain recombines TRBV11-2 with TRBJ1-5; TRBD1 matches 8 bases. V trimming: 5 bases; J trimming: 8 bases; junction bases outside the gene matches: 8. Germline assignment: CDR1 SGHAT and CDR2 FQNNGV. The CDR3 covers 14 residues. CDR3 sequence: CASSGAGGLEPQHF. CDR3 coding DNA: TGTGCCAGCAGCGGGGCAGGGGGCCTAGAGCCCCAGCATTTT.

This clone was counted a single time. The chain combines TRBV7-2 with TRBJ1-5, with D tentatively TRBD1 (5 bases). The CDR3 is 15 residues long. Germline loops: CDR1 SGHTA, CDR2 FQGNSA. Trimming removed 5 bases at V and 3 bases at J, with 14 bases between. The CDR3 nucleotides read TGTGCCAGCAGCCTCGGGGGTAGGGACAATCAGCCCCAGCATTTT. Translating gives CASSLGGRDNQPQHF. Full variable domain (outside the CDR3, taken from reference TRBV7-2 and TRBJ1-5): GAGVSQSPSNKVTEKGKDVELRCDPISGHTALYWYRQSLGQGLEFLIYFQGNSAPDKSGLPSDRFSAERTGGSVSTLTIQRTQQEDSAVYLCASSLGGRDNQPQHFGDGTRLSIL.

The chain joins TRBV2 to TRBJ1-2, with D unresolved. Trimming left V 1 base short and J 2 bases short, with 5 bases between. The germline V gene has CDR1 SNHLY and CDR2 FYNNEI. This CDR3 has 13 residues. The CDR3 loop is CASSEDWNYGYTF. CDR3 in DNA: TGTGCCAGCAGTGAAGACTGGAACTATGGCTACACCTTC.

J is TRBJ1-1 and V is TRBV5-8; D is undetermined. The CDR3 covers 13 residues. The V end was cut by 3 bases, the J end by 0 bases, with 6 bases between. The germline gives CDR1 SGHTS, CDR2 YDEGEE. CDR3 sequence: CASSSDMNTEAFF. CDR3 DNA sequence: TGTGCCAGCAGCTCTGACATGAACACTGAAGCTTTCTTT.

CDR3 in amino acids: CASSPLGTSSANTGELFF. CDR3 nucleotide sequence: TGTGCCAGCTCACCCCTCGGGACTAGCTCTGCGAACACCGGGGAGCTGTTTTTT. This chain links TRBV18 with TRBJ2-2, with 9 bases identical to TRBD2. The V and J ends lost 3 bases and 0 bases, in that order; junction bases with no gene match: 8. The CDR3 loop spans 18 amino acids. CDR1 and CDR2 (germline): KGHSH, LQKENI.

The chain has TRBV30 and TRBJ2-3; D is perhaps TRBD1 (5 bases). Germline CDR1 reads GTSNPN; CDR2 reads SVGIG (reference sequence). The CDR3 is 14 amino acids. The germline V and J ends were trimmed by 0 bases and 6 bases, with 13 bases remaining between them. CDR3: CAWSVLGAADTQYF. In nucleotides, the CDR3 is TGTGCCTGGAGTGTGCTAGGGGCAGCGGATACGCAGTATTTT.

The chain is built from TRBV5-1 and TRBJ1-2; TRBD1 matches 7 bases. The germline V gene encodes CDR1 SGHRS and CDR2 YFSETQ. CDR3 size: 15 residues. Trimming took 0 bases from V and 1 from J; bases not matched to a gene: 3. The CDR3 coding sequence is TGCGCCAGCAGCTTGGGACAGGGTGATAACTATGGCTACACCTTC. Its protein is CASSLGQGDNYGYTF. Using reference TRBV5-1 and TRBJ1-2 for the parts outside the CDR3, the full variable domain is KAGVTQTPRYLIKTRGQQVTLSCSPISGHRSVSWYQQTPGQGLQFLFEYFSETQRNKGNFPGRFSGRQFSNSRSEMNVSTLELGDSALYLCASSLGQGDNYGYTFGSGTRLTVV.

This clone appeared a few times. This chain connects TRBV5-1 to TRBJ2-1; 7 positions agree with TRBD2. The junction had 4 bases not matched to a gene; V was cut back by 0 bases and J by 7 bases. The CDR3 sequence is 14 residues long. Germline V gene data show CDR1 as SGHRS and CDR2 as YFSETQ. The CDR3 DNA is TGCGCCAGCAGCTTGGATGGGACTACTAATGAGCAGTTCTTC. Amino acid sequence: CASSLDGTTNEQFF.

This clone appeared once. The chain has TRBV4-2 and TRBJ2-1; D is perhaps TRBD2 (6 bases). The ends were cut back, 0 bases at V and 10 bases at J, with 10 bases in the middle. CDR3 length equals 13 residues. The V gene's germline CDR1 is LGHNA and CDR2 YNFKEQ. CDR3 sequence reads: CASSQDAGMEQFF. CDR3 sequence (DNA): TGTGCCAGCAGCCAAGATGCGGGGATGGAGCAGTTCTTC.

The V and J genes are TRBV30 and TRBJ1-1, with D possibly matching TRBD1 (5 bases). Germline assignment: CDR1 GTSNPN and CDR2 SVGIG (reference sequence). CDR3 size: 13 residues. Trimming left V 4 bases short and J 3 bases short, with 12 bases between. CDR3: CAWTGGYDTEAFF. CDR3 DNA: TGTGCCTGGACGGGGGGATATGACACTGAAGCTTTCTTT.

The V call is TRBV9, the J call TRBJ2-5; TRBD2 matches 7 bases. From germline, CDR1 is SGDLS and CDR2 YYNGEE. CDR3 length equals 14 residues. Unmatched junction bases numbered 8, after V lost 6 bases and J lost 3 bases. In DNA, the CDR3 is TGTGCCAGCACGTTAGCGGGCGGTAAAGAGACCCAGTACTTC. This encodes CASTLAGGKETQYF.

The rearrangement links TRBV7-8 to TRBJ2-2, with unresolved D. From germline, CDR1 is SGHVS and CDR2 FQNEAQ. V was trimmed by 6 bases and J by 5 bases, leaving 4 bases between them. The CDR3 loop spans 11 amino acids. The CDR3 coding sequence is TGTGCCAGCAGTCGGACCGGGGAGCTGTTTTTT. Translating it yields CASSRTGELFF.

The V call is TRBV9, the J call TRBJ1-2, with TRBD1 as a possible D gene (5 bases). V was shortened by 3 bases and J by 6 bases, with 18 bases between the two germline ends. The CDR3 extends over 15 amino acids. Germline values: CDR1 SGDLS, CDR2 YYNGEE. This CDR3 is CASSDGVGGKDGYTF. In nucleotides, the CDR3 is TGTGCCAGCAGCGATGGAGTTGGGGGGAAGGATGGCTACACCTTC.

V gene TRBV9 combines with J gene TRBJ1-2, with a possible D match to TRBD1 (5 bases). V was clipped by 0 bases and J by 0 bases, with 9 bases between them. Germline lookup yields CDR1 SGDLS and CDR2 YYNGEE. The CDR3 contains 15 residues. The CDR3 protein is CASSVGTGANYGYTF. The CDR3 DNA sequence: TGTGCCAGCAGCGTAGGTACAGGAGCTAACTATGGCTACACCTTC.

This chain connects TRBV28 to TRBJ2-7; D gene unclear. Germline CDR1 is MDHEN and CDR2 is SYDVKM. Trimming took off 5 bases at V and 0 bases at J, with 14 bases between the two ends. The CDR3 has 15 residues. The CDR3 here is CASSPTQLNSYEQYF. The CDR3 nucleotides are TGTGCCAGCAGTCCAACACAGCTGAACTCCTACGAGCAGTACTTC.

The CDR3 protein is CASSQARGMNTEAFF. The CDR3 DNA is TGCGCCAGCAGCCAGGCAAGAGGAATGAACACTGAAGCTTTCTTT. V and J are TRBV4-1 and TRBJ1-1; D remains unclear. V was shortened by 3 bases and J by 0 bases, with 11 bases between the two germline ends. This CDR3 region has 15 residues. The germline gives CDR1 MGHRA, CDR2 YSYEKL.

V is TRBV9 and J is TRBJ2-3; unclear D gene. CDR1 is SGDLS and CDR2 is YYNGEE in the germline V gene. Trimming shortened V by 4 bases and J by 5 bases, and 26 bases separated the two germline ends. This CDR3 comprises 18 residues. This chain's CDR3 is CASSLRPVRAGLGDTQYF. CDR3 nucleotides: TGTGCCAGCAGCCTACGCCCGGTTAGGGCCGGTTTAGGAGATACGCAGTATTTT.

Note on this clone: Compared with germline, one end of the junction differs, possibly owing to a read error. The J gene is TRBJ1-4, the V gene TRBV5-1; no reliable D call. From germline, CDR1 is SGHRS and CDR2 YFSETQ. The CDR3 is made up of 14 amino acids. CDR3 coding DNA: TGCGCCAGCAGGTTGGCAGCCAGTGATGAAAAACTGTTTTTT. Residues: CASRLAASDEKLFF.

This clone was observed a handful of times. V gene TRBV7-2 combines with J gene TRBJ2-7, with 11 positions matching TRBD2. CDR3 size: 15 residues. After removal of 4 bases from V and 4 bases from J, the junction contained 6 bases not matched to a gene. Per germline, CDR1 SGHTA and CDR2 FQGNSA. DNA of the CDR3: TGTGCCAGCAGCTCACCTAGCGGGAGGTATTACGAGCAGTACTTC. Its protein product is CASSSPSGRYYEQYF. The full variable domain, its missing parts supplied by reference TRBV7-2 and TRBJ2-7, is GAGVSQSPSNKVTEKGKDVELRCDPISGHTALYWYRQSLGQGLEFLIYFQGNSAPDKSGLPSDRFSAERTGGSVSTLTIQRTQQEDSAVYLCASSSPSGRYYEQYFGPGTRLTVT.

V and J are TRBV9 and TRBJ2-2; 14 positions match TRBD2. The CDR3 spans 20 residues. Germline loops: CDR1 SGDLS, CDR2 YYNGEE. V lost 2 bases, J lost 5 bases, and 14 bases stayed unmatched. This CDR3 reads CASSVGGLAGDKARTGELFF. The DNA of the CDR3 is TGTGCCAGCAGCGTCGGGGGACTAGCGGGGGATAAGGCTAGAACCGGGGAGCTGTTTTTT.